These T cell receptor beta chains were read from a single sample in a study of OX40 agonist ivuxolimab in advanced cancers. Here immunoSEQ multiplex PCR was the method, and the copy in TCRdb shows in-frame clones only, minus some. The sample lists 60,000 to 70,000 clones; 82% were seen once. Sequenced here: CD4+ or CD8+ T cells sorted from blood, sampled in a trial of the OX40 agonist ivuxolimab. These receptors were taken from an adult with an advanced solid tumor such as melanoma, head and neck, liver or kidney cancer. The CDR3 runs from the conserved cysteine through the conserved F or W. D genes are given only for firm matches. Rows may omit the clone size; those that give it use once, few, many or a size class.

V gene	D gene	J gene	clone size	CDR3 protein	CDR3 DNA
TRBV11-1	TRBD1	TRBJ2-1	few	CASSRQGALSYNEQFF	TGTGCCAGCAGCCGACAGGGGGCGCTTTCCTACAATGAGCAGTTCTTC
TRBV10-3	NA	TRBJ1-2	NA	CAISGADYGYTF	TGTGCCATCAGCGGGGCAGACTATGGCTACACCTTC
TRBV5-1	TRBD2	TRBJ2-3	once	CASSRTLAGDGTDTQYF	TGCGCCAGCAGCCGGACGCTAGCGGGAGATGGCACAGATACGCAGTATTTT
TRBV5-1	NA	TRBJ1-2	once	CASRRLGGNEGYTF	TGCGCCAGCAGACGCTTAGGCGGAAATGAAGGCTACACCTTC
TRBV7-8	TRBD1	TRBJ1-5	NA	CASSLGQGTQPQHF	TGTGCCAGCAGTTTAGGACAGGGAACTCAGCCCCAGCATTTT
TRBV18	TRBD1	TRBJ1-1	NA	CASSPFDRGRTEAFF	TGTGCCAGCTCACCTTTCGACAGGGGTAGGACTGAAGCTTTCTTT
TRBV2	TRBD1	TRBJ2-7	NA	CASSTDRGFEQYF	TGTGCCAGCAGTACGGACAGGGGGTTCGAGCAGTACTTC
TRBV29-1	NA	TRBJ2-1	once	CRGVVGREALGEQFF	TGCAGGGGGGTTGTGGGACGGGAAGCCTTAGGGGAGCAGTTCTTC
TRBV28	TRBD1	TRBJ1-1	NA	CASRGDRRGAFF	TGTGCCAGCAGAGGGGACAGAAGGGGAGCTTTCTTT
TRBV5-1	NA	TRBJ2-4	NA	CASSLDTKNIQYF	TGCGCCAGCAGCTTGGACACCAAAAACATTCAGTACTTC
TRBV6-6	NA	TRBJ1-1	NA	CASSYAQGNTEAFF	TGTGCCAGCAGTTACGCCCAGGGTAACACTGAAGCTTTCTTT
TRBV7-3	NA	TRBJ2-1	few	CASSLSLLGEQFF	TGTGCCAGCAGCTTATCTCTTCTCGGTGAGCAGTTCTTC
TRBV27	NA	TRBJ1-1	NA	CASRANTEAFF	TGTGCCAGCAGGGCTAACACTGAAGCTTTCTTT
TRBV19	TRBD1	TRBJ1-1	NA	CASLWTGNTEAFF	TGTGCCAGTCTATGGACAGGGAACACTGAAGCTTTCTTT
TRBV28	NA	TRBJ2-1	NA	CASSFLGEGYNEQFF	TGTGCCAGCAGTTTTTTGGGAGAAGGATACAATGAGCAGTTCTTC
TRBV25-1	TRBD2	TRBJ2-3	NA	CASSELGTSGVTDTQYF	TGTGCCAGCAGTGAATTGGGGACTAGCGGCGTCACAGATACGCAGTATTTT
TRBV6-1	NA	TRBJ1-2	few	CASSEVWQGAGYTF	TGTGCCAGCAGTGAAGTATGGCAGGGCGCTGGCTACACCTTC
TRBV29-1	NA	TRBJ2-6	NA	CSVEISGANVLTF	TGCAGCGTTGAGATCTCTGGGGCCAACGTCCTGACTTTC
TRBV27	NA	TRBJ2-1	NA	CASSFRQYNEQFF	TGTGCCAGCAGTTTCCGGCAGTACAATGAGCAGTTCTTC
TRBV28	NA	TRBJ1-6	NA	CASSPNRVYSPLHF	TGTGCCAGCAGTCCAAACAGGGTATATTCACCCCTCCACTTT
TRBV7-8	NA	TRBJ1-1	NA	CASSLGAPNTEAFF	TGTGCCAGCAGCTTAGGTGCCCCCAACACTGAAGCTTTCTTT
TRBV14	NA	TRBJ1-5	NA	CASSQGAGKPQHF	TGTGCCAGCAGCCAGGGGGCGGGGAAGCCCCAGCATTTT
TRBV5-4	NA	TRBJ2-2	NA	CASSLGGRTNTGELFF	TGTGCCAGCAGCTTGGGGGGGCGGACGAACACCGGGGAGCTGTTTTTT
TRBV27	TRBD1	TRBJ1-5	NA	CASSFRTGNQPQHF	TGTGCCAGCAGTTTCCGGACAGGGAATCAGCCCCAGCATTTT
TRBV7-2	TRBD2	TRBJ2-5	NA	CASSRRTSGSQETQYF	TGTGCCAGCAGCCGCCGGACTAGCGGGAGTCAAGAGACCCAGTACTTC
TRBV13	NA	TRBJ2-1	NA	CASSLTGTPYNEQFF	TGTGCCAGCAGCTTAACGGGGACCCCCTACAATGAGCAGTTCTTC
TRBV7-2	NA	TRBJ1-1	NA	CASSPGPGNTEAFF	TGTGCCAGCAGCCCGGGGCCGGGGAACACTGAAGCTTTCTTT
TRBV7-3	NA	TRBJ1-1	few	CASSLSVNTEAFF	TGTGCCAGCAGCTTAAGTGTCAACACTGAAGCTTTCTTT
TRBV7-8	NA	TRBJ1-6	NA	CASSLEVVRPSYNSPLHF	TGTGCCAGCAGCTTAGAGGTGGTCAGGCCGTCCTATAATTCACCCCTCCACTTT
TRBV7-3	TRBD1	TRBJ2-3	NA	CASRIQGSGTDTQYF	TGTGCCAGCAGAATACAGGGGTCGGGCACAGATACGCAGTATTTT
TRBV7-9	NA	TRBJ1-1	NA	CASSLPPMNTEAFF	TGTGCCAGCAGCCTCCCTCCTATGAACACTGAAGCTTTCTTT
TRBV6-5	TRBD1	TRBJ1-2	NA	CASSYRGQGSSYGYTF	TGTGCCAGCAGTTACCGGGGACAGGGAAGTAGCTATGGCTACACCTTC
TRBV27	TRBD2	TRBJ2-7	NA	CASIGGGYEQYF	TGTGCCAGCATTGGGGGGGGGTACGAGCAGTACTTC
TRBV19	TRBD1	TRBJ1-2	NA	CASSKAQGGIYGYTF	TGTGCCAGTAGTAAGGCGCAGGGGGGAATCTATGGCTACACCTTC
TRBV6-1	TRBD1	TRBJ1-2	many	CASSTQTGPYGGYTF	TGTGCCAGCAGTACCCAGACAGGGCCCTATGGTGGCTACACCTTC
TRBV5-4	TRBD2	TRBJ2-1	NA	CASSLSGTSGINEQFF	TGTGCCAGCAGCTTGTCTGGGACTAGCGGGATAAATGAGCAGTTCTTC
TRBV7-2	TRBD2	TRBJ2-2	few	CASSPSGGNSLGELFF	TGTGCCAGCAGCCCAAGCGGGGGGAATTCGCTTGGGGAGCTGTTTTTT
TRBV6-5	NA	TRBJ1-2	NA	CATYPRGKDYGYTF	TGTGCCACCTACCCCCGGGGTAAAGACTATGGCTACACCTTC
TRBV4-1	NA	TRBJ1-3	NA	CASSQEGGRTIYF	TGCGCCAGCAGCCAAGAAGGCGGGAGGACCATATATTTT
TRBV5-1	NA	TRBJ2-2	NA	CASSLGHMNTGELFF	TGCGCCAGCAGCTTGGGACACATGAACACCGGGGAGCTGTTTTTT